This record looks at one T cell receptor beta chain sequence and its context. The antigen is unknown. V lost 4 bases and J lost 3, with 11 bases in between. CDR3 length: 15 residues. Germline V gene data show CDR1 as SGHNT and CDR2 as YYREEE (reference sequence). Vbeta (60) and Jbeta (13) primers were used in the PCR. TCRdb's table, derived via immunoSEQ multiplex PCR, lists solely in-frame clones and lacks some. The data show fewer than 130,000 clones, more than 65% seen once. The data were obtained in a study of cytomegalovirus exposure and HLA in healthy donors. Study background: Across 300 to 400 genotyped donors, roughly 85% landed in the Caucasian-associated ancestry cluster.

General study points: In vitro work confirmed that a few CMV-associated chains recognize CMV antigens. A later analysis, which compared TCR beta chains of equal frequency, found the HLA-associated ones more clonally expanded. Later analysis demonstrated an association between a missense DCLRE1C variant and TCR beta V- and J-gene trimming.

This chain links TRBV5-4 with TRBJ1-6; D perhaps matches TRBD1 (5 bases). The sample comprised PBMCs. This receptor was identified in a man under 40 in good health and CMV-seropositive. The CDR3 nucleotides read TGTGCCAGCAGCGGGGACGGGGGCTATAATTCACCCCTCCACTTT. The encoded protein is CASSGDGGYNSPLHF.